The 27 T cell receptor beta chains presented below share a single source sample, sequenced in a study of OX40 agonist ivuxolimab in advanced cancers. This table comes from immunoSEQ multiplex PCR, and its TCRdb copy is limited to in-frame clones, with some not included. Found here are some 100,000 clones, 80% to 90% of them singletons; the top ten hold approximately 0.8%. The sample here was CD4+ or CD8+ T cells sorted from blood, taken in a trial of the OX40 agonist ivuxolimab. The source is an adult with an advanced solid tumor such as melanoma, head and neck, liver or kidney cancer.

The rearrangement uses TRBV9 and TRBJ1-2; perhaps TRBD1 as D (5 bases). This CDR3 comprises 14 residues. Trimming stripped 0 bases from V and 3 bases from J, with 9 bases between. The germline V gene has CDR1 SGDLS and CDR2 YYNGEE. CDR3 sequence: CASSVGQGHYGYTF. In DNA form, the CDR3 reads TGTGCCAGCAGCGTAGGGCAGGGACACTATGGCTACACCTTC.

The chain employs TRBV5-5 and TRBJ2-7, with TRBD1 matching over 8 bases. The CDR3 loop spans 15 amino acids. In germline, CDR1 is SGHKS, CDR2 YYEKEE (reference sequence). The V segment lost 0 bases and the J segment 7 bases; nucleotides outside the gene matches: 9. The CDR3 nucleotides are TGTGCCAGCAGCTTGGTGGGGCAGGGGGCGAGAGAGCAGTACTTC. Protein product: CASSLVGQGAREQYF.

In this sample, this clone turned up once. The chain is built from TRBV2 and TRBJ2-6, with 7 positions matching TRBD2. V gave up 6 bases and J gave up 0 bases; unmatched junction bases: 2. The germline V gene has CDR1 SNHLY and CDR2 FYNNEI. The CDR3 totals 15 residues. CDR3 sequence reads: CASSGTISGANVLTF. The CDR3 coding sequence is TGTGCCAGCAGCGGGACTATCTCTGGGGCCAACGTCCTGACTTTC. The full variable domain, rest sourced from reference TRBV2 and TRBJ2-6, is EPEVTQTPSHQVTQMGQEVILRCVPISNHLYFYWYRQILGQKVEFLVSFYNNEISEKSEIFDDQFSVERPDGSNFTLKIRSTKLEDSAMYFCASSGTISGANVLTFGAGSRLTVL.

The J gene is TRBJ1-4, the V gene TRBV18; D is ambiguous. V was shortened by 6 bases and J by 6 bases, with 17 bases between the two germline ends. CDR3 size: 15 residues. CDR1 KGHSH and CDR2 LQKENI come from the germline V gene. The CDR3 loop is CASSPRSMADEKLFF. CDR3 coding DNA: TGTGCCAGCTCCCCTCGGTCCATGGCTGATGAAAAACTGTTTTTT.

This clone was detected only once. V gene TRBV5-1 combines with J gene TRBJ2-5; D might be TRBD1 or TRBD2, each matching 5 bases. From germline, CDR1 is SGHRS and CDR2 YFSETQ. The CDR3 covers 15 residues. The germline V and J ends were trimmed by 5 bases and 5 bases, with 19 bases remaining between them. The CDR3 DNA is TGCGCCAGCAGGTCGATGGGGACGGGCCCGGAGACCCAGTACTTC. Encoded protein: CASRSMGTGPETQYF.

The table lists this clone with a few counts. The chain couples TRBV30 to TRBJ2-3; 8 bases align to TRBD2. Germline CDR1 reads GTSNPN; CDR2 reads SVGIG (reference sequence). The CDR3 runs to 14 residues. V was clipped by 5 bases and J by 5 bases; unmatched bases: 9. This CDR3 reads CAWSRLAGKDTQYF. The DNA for the CDR3 is TGTGCCTGGTCCCGGTTAGCGGGAAAAGATACGCAGTATTTT.

V is TRBV30 and J is TRBJ2-7; a weak D match, TRBD1 (6 bases). Trimming pared 0 bases from V and 5 bases from J, leaving 11 bases between. The CDR3 runs 13 residues. CDR1 and CDR2 from the germline V gene are GTSNPN and SVGIG (reference sequence). The CDR3 region is CAWSVLRGNEQYF. The CDR3, as DNA: TGTGCCTGGAGTGTCCTAAGGGGGAACGAGCAGTACTTC.

A single count supports this clone. The V call is TRBV7-3, the J call TRBJ2-3; 13 bases agree with TRBD2. Germline CDR1 and CDR2: SGHTA and FQGTGA. The CDR3 runs 17 residues. With V trimmed by 3 bases and J by 2 bases, 5 bases remained unmatched. The CDR3 DNA reads TGTGCCAGCAGCTTCGGACTAGCGGGGGCTATCACAGATACGCAGTATTTT. This gives the protein CASSFGLAGAITDTQYF.

V and J are TRBV19 and TRBJ2-7; 9 bases match TRBD1. CDR3 length: 15 amino acids. The germline V gene encodes CDR1 LNHDA and CDR2 SQIVND (reference sequence). V shed 4 bases, J shed 2 bases, and the junction held 6 bases outside the gene matches. The CDR3 nucleotides read TGTGCCAGTAGTACCCCCGGGACAGGGACCTACGAGCAGTACTTC. Its translation: CASSTPGTGTYEQYF.

This chain connects TRBV7-2 to TRBJ1-1, with TRBD1 matching over 7 bases. CDR3 length: 15 amino acids. Per germline, CDR1 SGHTA and CDR2 FQGNSA. Trimming took 2 bases from V and 5 from J; bases not matched to a gene: 8. The chain's CDR3 is CASSLMAGGETEAFF. The CDR3 DNA follows: TGTGCCAGCAGCTTAATGGCAGGGGGAGAAACTGAAGCTTTCTTT.

V gene TRBV9 combines with J gene TRBJ2-1, with TRBD1 identical over 8 bases. V trimming: 4 bases; J trimming: 9 bases; junction bases outside the gene matches: 9. The CDR3 totals 14 residues. Germline V gene sequence: CDR1 SGDLS, CDR2 YYNGEE. The CDR3, as DNA: TGTGCCAGCAGCCTAGGACAGGGTTATGGTGAGCAGTTCTTC. It is translated as CASSLGQGYGEQFF.

In its sample, this clone was seen once. The J gene is TRBJ2-2, the V gene TRBV28; the D gene could be TRBD1 or TRBD2 (6 bases each). Per the germline V gene, CDR1 is MDHEN and CDR2 is SYDVKM. The length of the CDR3 is 16 residues. V was trimmed by 3 bases and J by 1 base, leaving 12 bases between them. In nucleotides, the CDR3 is TGTGCCAGCAGTTTCTGGGGGGCTCTGAACACCGGGGAGCTGTTTTTT. This codes for CASSFWGALNTGELFF.

J is TRBJ2-2 and V is TRBV30; D is possibly TRBD1 or TRBD2 (5 bases each). The CDR3 is 13 residues long. The germline CDR1 and CDR2 sequences are GTSNPN and SVGIG (reference sequence). With 4 bases removed from V and 6 bases from J, the gap between germline ends came to 12 bases. CDR3 sequence: CAWTRGTSGELFF. CDR3 coding DNA: TGTGCCTGGACCCGAGGGACGTCCGGGGAGCTGTTTTTT. The complete variable domain, with remaining parts taken from reference TRBV30 and TRBJ2-2, reads SQTIHQWPATLVQPVGSPLSLECTVEGTSNPNLYWYRQAAGRGLQLLFYSVGIGQISSEVPQNLSASRPQDRQFILSSKKLLLSDSGFYLCAWTRGTSGELFFGEGSRLTVL.

The rearrangement uses TRBV2 and TRBJ1-2; D unclear. V was shortened by 2 bases and J by 0 bases, with 7 bases between the two germline ends. The CDR3 sequence is 14 residues long. In germline, CDR1 is SNHLY, CDR2 FYNNEI. As DNA, the CDR3 is TGTGCCAGCAGTGAACTGGGCCCTAACTATGGCTACACCTTC. Its translation: CASSELGPNYGYTF.

A single count supports this clone. The CDR3 loop reads CAGTGSFFEQYF. The DNA for the CDR3 is TGTGCCGGTACAGGGTCCTTTTTCGAGCAGTACTTC. The chain employs TRBV30 and TRBJ2-7; a possible D gene is TRBD1 (6 bases). Germline CDR1 and CDR2: GTSNPN and SVGIG (reference sequence). V lost 8 bases and J lost 6, with 17 bases in between. This CDR3 is built from 12 residues.

The chain uses TRBV5-1 and TRBJ2-5; 7 nucleotides match TRBD2. Germline CDR1 and CDR2: SGHRS and YFSETQ. After removal of 2 bases from V and 3 bases from J, the junction contained 4 bases not matched to a gene. The CDR3 has 14 amino acids. The CDR3, as DNA: TGCGCCAGCAGCTTAAAGAGCGGGGAAGAGACCCAGTACTTC. Amino acid sequence: CASSLKSGEETQYF.

This chain links TRBV7-6 with TRBJ2-1; 10 positions match TRBD2. Germline-derived CDR1 and CDR2 are SGHVS and FNYEAQ. Unmatched junction bases numbered 10, after V lost 5 bases and J lost 9 bases. The CDR3 has 15 residues. CDR3 nucleotide sequence: TGTGCCAGCAGCCCCCAGCGGGGGGGCTTAGGTGAGCAGTTCTTC. It encodes CASSPQRGGLGEQFF.

The J gene is TRBJ2-7, the V gene TRBV28, with TRBD2 identical over 7 bases. Germline CDR1 is MDHEN and CDR2 is SYDVKM. The CDR3 is 14 residues long. J lost 2 bases, V lost 5 bases, and 6 bases had no gene match. The CDR3 loop is CASSVTTSPYEQYF. The DNA of the CDR3 is TGTGCCAGCAGTGTAACGACTAGCCCCTACGAGCAGTACTTC.

This chain joins TRBV11-2 and TRBJ2-2; the D is unclear. Germline V gene lookup returns CDR1 SGHAT and CDR2 FQNNGV. The V and J ends lost 8 bases and 4 bases respectively, with 11 bases between them. CDR3 length: 13 residues. The CDR3 spells CASGPQSTGELFF. The CDR3 nucleotides read TGTGCCAGCGGTCCCCAGTCCACCGGGGAGCTGTTTTTT.

The chain combines TRBV21-1 with TRBJ2-7. TRBV21-1 is a pseudogene. The CDR3 consists of 16 residues. The CDR3 region has the DNA TGTGCCAGCAGCAAAGAAAGGGGGGCTCCAAACTACGAGCAGTACTTC. Translated: CASSKERGAPNYEQYF.

This sequence joins TRBV4-3 and TRBJ1-1; 12 bases map to TRBD1. The CDR3 has 16 residues. V was clipped by 3 bases and J by 4 bases; unmatched bases: 6. From germline, CDR1 is LGHNA and CDR2 YSLEER. The CDR3 region has the DNA TGCGCCAGCAGCCAGGGGACAGGGGGCTGGGGCACTGAAGCTTTCTTT. Its translation: CASSQGTGGWGTEAFF.

The chain combines TRBV19 with TRBJ2-5; D gene ambiguous. CDR3 length equals 11 residues. V shed 1 base and J shed 7 bases, with 4 bases lying between them. CDR1 and CDR2 from the germline V gene are LNHDA and SQIVND (reference sequence). The CDR3 nucleotides are TGTGCCAGTAGTATAGGTGGGACCCAGTACTTC. This sequence encodes CASSIGGTQYF.

The chain uses TRBV28 and TRBJ1-1, with a tentative D call TRBD1 (5 bases). CDR3 size: 12 residues. V lost 8 bases and J lost 10, with 17 bases in between. CDR1 is MDHEN and CDR2 is SYDVKM in the germline V gene. The CDR3 sequence: CASVLGNGGAFF. The CDR3, as DNA: TGTGCCAGCGTCTTGGGGAATGGGGGAGCTTTCTTT.

The V and J genes are TRBV6-6 and TRBJ2-7; D remains ambiguous. Germline CDR1 and CDR2: MNHNY and SVGAGI (reference sequence). This CDR3 contains 11 residues. V was clipped by 4 bases and J by 0 bases, with 1 base between them. CDR3 loop: CASSFSYEQYF. The DNA for the CDR3 is TGTGCCAGCAGTTTCTCCTACGAGCAGTACTTC.

This clone was observed a few times. The rearrangement links TRBV6-5 to TRBJ1-5; 8 nucleotides agree with TRBD1. V lost 5 bases to trimming and J lost 3 bases; unmatched junction nucleotides: 6. Germline V gives CDR1 MNHEY, CDR2 SVGAGI. This CDR3 has 15 amino acids. The CDR3 sequence is CASSAGTGFNQPQHF. The CDR3 DNA follows: TGTGCCAGCAGTGCCGGGACAGGATTCAATCAGCCCCAGCATTTT.

The V and J genes are TRBV4-3 and TRBJ1-1; D unclear. V shed 2 bases and J shed 1 base, with 8 bases lying between them. The CDR3 totals 14 residues. Germline values: CDR1 LGHNA, CDR2 YSLEER. CDR3 nucleotides: TGCGCCAGCAGCCAACATCATAGGAACACTGAAGCTTTCTTT. Translated, it gives CASSQHHRNTEAFF.

In the case of this clone: This may be a read error: a much more frequent sequence differs by one nucleotide. The chain carries TRBV7-2 and TRBJ1-1; D uncertain. V lost 1 base and J 1 base, leaving 4 bases between the germline ends. The CDR3 consists of 13 residues. Germline V gene lookup returns CDR1 SGHTA and CDR2 FQGNSA. The DNA of the CDR3 is TGTGCCAGCAGCTTAGTTGGGAACACTGAAGCTTTCTTT. Protein: CASSLVGNTEAFF.